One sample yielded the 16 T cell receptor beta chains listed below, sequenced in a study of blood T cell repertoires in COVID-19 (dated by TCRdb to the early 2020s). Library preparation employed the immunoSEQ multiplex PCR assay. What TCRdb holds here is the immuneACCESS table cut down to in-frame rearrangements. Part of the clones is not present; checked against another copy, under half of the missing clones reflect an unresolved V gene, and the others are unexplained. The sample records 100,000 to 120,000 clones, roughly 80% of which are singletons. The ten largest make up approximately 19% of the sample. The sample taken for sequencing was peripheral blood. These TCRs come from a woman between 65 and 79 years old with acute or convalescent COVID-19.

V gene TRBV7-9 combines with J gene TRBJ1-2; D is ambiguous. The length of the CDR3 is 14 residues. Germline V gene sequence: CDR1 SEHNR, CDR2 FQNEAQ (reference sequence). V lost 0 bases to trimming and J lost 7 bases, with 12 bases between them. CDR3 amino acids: CASSLALASTGYTF. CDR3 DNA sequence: TGTGCCAGCAGCTTAGCGCTAGCTTCCACTGGCTACACCTTC.

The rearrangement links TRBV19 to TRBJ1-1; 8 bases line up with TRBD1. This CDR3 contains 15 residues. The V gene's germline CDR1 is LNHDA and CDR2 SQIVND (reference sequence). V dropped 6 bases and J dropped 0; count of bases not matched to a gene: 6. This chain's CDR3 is CASRNRDRMNTEAFF. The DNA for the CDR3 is TGTGCCAGTAGGAATAGGGACAGGATGAACACTGAAGCTTTCTTT.

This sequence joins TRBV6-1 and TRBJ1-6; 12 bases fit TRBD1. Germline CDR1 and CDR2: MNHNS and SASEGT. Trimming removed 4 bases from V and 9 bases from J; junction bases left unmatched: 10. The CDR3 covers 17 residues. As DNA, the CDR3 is TGTGCCAGCAGTGCCGAGGTGGGACAGGGGGCTTTTTCACCCCTCCACTTT. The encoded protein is CASSAEVGQGAFSPLHF.

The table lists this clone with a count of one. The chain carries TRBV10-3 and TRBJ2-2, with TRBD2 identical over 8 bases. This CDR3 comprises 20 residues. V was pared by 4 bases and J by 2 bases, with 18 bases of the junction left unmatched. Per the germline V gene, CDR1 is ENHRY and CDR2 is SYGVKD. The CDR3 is CAISGNPPGAGGTNTGELFF. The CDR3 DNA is TGTGCCATCAGTGGGAACCCCCCCGGGGCGGGGGGCACAAACACCGGGGAGCTGTTTTTT.

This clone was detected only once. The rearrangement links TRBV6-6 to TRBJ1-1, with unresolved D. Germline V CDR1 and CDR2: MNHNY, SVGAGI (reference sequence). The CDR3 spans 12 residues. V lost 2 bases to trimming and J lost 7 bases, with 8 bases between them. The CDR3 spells CASSYHPDEAFF. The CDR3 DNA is TGTGCCAGCAGTTACCATCCAGATGAAGCTTTCTTT.

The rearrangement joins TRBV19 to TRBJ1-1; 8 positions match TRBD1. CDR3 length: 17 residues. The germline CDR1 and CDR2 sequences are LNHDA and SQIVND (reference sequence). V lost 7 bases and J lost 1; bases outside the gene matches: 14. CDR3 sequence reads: CASTMGLGQAWNTEAFF. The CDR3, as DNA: TGTGCCAGTACTATGGGTTTGGGACAGGCCTGGAACACTGAAGCTTTCTTT.

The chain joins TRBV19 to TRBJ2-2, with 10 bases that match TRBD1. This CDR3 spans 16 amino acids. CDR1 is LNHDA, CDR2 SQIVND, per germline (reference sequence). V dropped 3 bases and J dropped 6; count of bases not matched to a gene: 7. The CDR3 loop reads CASSMRDRGPPGELFF. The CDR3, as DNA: TGTGCCAGTAGTATGCGGGACAGGGGTCCCCCCGGGGAGCTGTTTTTT.

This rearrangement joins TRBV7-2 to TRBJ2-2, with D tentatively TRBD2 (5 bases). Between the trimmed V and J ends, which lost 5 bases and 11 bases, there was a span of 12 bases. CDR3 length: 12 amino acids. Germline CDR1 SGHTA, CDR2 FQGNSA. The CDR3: CASSRTPTELFF. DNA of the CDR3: TGTGCCAGCAGCCGGACTCCAACAGAGCTGTTTTTT. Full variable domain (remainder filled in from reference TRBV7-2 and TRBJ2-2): GAGVSQSPSNKVTEKGKDVELRCDPISGHTALYWYRQSLGQGLEFLIYFQGNSAPDKSGLPSDRFSAERTGGSVSTLTIQRTQQEDSAVYLCASSRTPTELFFGEGSRLTVL.

The CDR3: CATTGTGNMNTEAFF. In nucleotides, the CDR3 is TGTGCCACAACCGGGACAGGGAACATGAACACTGAAGCTTTCTTT. V gene TRBV10-3 combines with J gene TRBJ1-1; 9 nucleotides align to TRBD1. The junction had 9 bases not matched to a gene; V was cut back by 10 bases and J by 0 bases. The germline CDR1 and CDR2 sequences are ENHRY and SYGVKD. The CDR3 consists of 15 residues.

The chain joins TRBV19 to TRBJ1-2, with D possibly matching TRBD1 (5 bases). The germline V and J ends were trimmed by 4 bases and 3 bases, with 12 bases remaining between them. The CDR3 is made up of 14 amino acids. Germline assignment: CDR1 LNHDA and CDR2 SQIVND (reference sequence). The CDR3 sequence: CASSRGVEDYGYTF. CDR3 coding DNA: TGTGCCAGTAGTAGGGGGGTTGAAGACTATGGCTACACCTTC.

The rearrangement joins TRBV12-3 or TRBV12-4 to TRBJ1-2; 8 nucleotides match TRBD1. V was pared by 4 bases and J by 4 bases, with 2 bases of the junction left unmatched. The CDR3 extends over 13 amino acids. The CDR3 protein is CASSWGTGYGYTF. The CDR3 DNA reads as TGTGCCAGCAGTTGGGGGACAGGCTATGGCTACACCTTC.

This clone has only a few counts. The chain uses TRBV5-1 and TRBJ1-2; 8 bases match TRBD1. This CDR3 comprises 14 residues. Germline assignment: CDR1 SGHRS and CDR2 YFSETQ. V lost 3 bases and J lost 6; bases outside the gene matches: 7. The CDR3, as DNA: TGCGCCAGCAGCTCTCGACAGGGGATGGATGGCTACACCTTC. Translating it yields CASSSRQGMDGYTF.

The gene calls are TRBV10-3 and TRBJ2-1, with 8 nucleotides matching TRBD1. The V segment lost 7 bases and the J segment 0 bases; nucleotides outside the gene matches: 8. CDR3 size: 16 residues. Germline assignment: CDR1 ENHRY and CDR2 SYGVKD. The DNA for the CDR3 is TGTGCCATCACTAAGGGACAGGTTAGCTCCTACAATGAGCAGTTCTTC. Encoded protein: CAITKGQVSSYNEQFF.

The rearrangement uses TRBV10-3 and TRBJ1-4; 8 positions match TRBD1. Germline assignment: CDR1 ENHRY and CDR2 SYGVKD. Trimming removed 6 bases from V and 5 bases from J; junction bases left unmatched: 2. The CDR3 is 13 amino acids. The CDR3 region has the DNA TGTGCCATCAGCGGGACAGGAAATGAAAAACTGTTTTTT. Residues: CAISGTGNEKLFF.

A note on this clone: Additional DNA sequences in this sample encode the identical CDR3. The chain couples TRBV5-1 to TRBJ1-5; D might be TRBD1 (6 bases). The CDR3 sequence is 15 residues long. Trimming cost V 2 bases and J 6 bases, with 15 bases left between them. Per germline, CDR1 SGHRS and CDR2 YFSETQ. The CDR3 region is CASSLTGGASQPQHF. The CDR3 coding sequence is TGCGCCAGCAGCTTAACGGGGGGGGCAAGTCAGCCCCAGCATTTT. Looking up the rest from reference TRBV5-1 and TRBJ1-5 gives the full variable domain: KAGVTQTPRYLIKTRGQQVTLSCSPISGHRSVSWYQQTPGQGLQFLFEYFSETQRNKGNFPGRFSGRQFSNSRSEMNVSTLELGDSALYLCASSLTGGASQPQHFGDGTRLSIL.

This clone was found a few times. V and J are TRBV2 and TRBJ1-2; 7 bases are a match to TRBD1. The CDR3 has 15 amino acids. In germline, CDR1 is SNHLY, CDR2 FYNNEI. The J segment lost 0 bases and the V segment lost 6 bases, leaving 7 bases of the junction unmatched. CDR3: CASSSGQLSNYGYTF. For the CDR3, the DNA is TGTGCCAGCAGCTCGGGACAGCTTTCTAACTATGGCTACACCTTC.